This T cell receptor beta chain was sequenced for a study of T cells in Graves' hyperthyroidism and ophthalmopathy. Study outcomes and limitations: Most thyroid clonotypes that were expanded above 0.001 also turned up in blood.

RNA transcripts served as the template for amplifying TCR beta CDR3 regions. TCR CDR3 regions were first amplified by RT-PCR with HTBI primers. Via MiXCR, TCRdb re-called the multiplex PCR reads, giving one row per CDR3 protein. The sample holds about 380,000 distinct CDR3 sequences, roughly 20% seen once. This clonotype has a count of ten or more. Its target is unknown. V lost 8 bases and J lost 4, with 8 bases in between. The CDR3 is made up of 11 amino acids. The sample was blood. This clonotype originated in a man aged 18-30 years with Graves' ophthalmopathy. The chain carries TRBV12-3 or TRBV12-4 and TRBJ1-1; D might be TRBD1 (5 bases). The CDR3 here is CASSRGTEAFF. CDR3 DNA: TGTGCCAGCTCAAGGGGCACTGAAGCTTTCTTT.